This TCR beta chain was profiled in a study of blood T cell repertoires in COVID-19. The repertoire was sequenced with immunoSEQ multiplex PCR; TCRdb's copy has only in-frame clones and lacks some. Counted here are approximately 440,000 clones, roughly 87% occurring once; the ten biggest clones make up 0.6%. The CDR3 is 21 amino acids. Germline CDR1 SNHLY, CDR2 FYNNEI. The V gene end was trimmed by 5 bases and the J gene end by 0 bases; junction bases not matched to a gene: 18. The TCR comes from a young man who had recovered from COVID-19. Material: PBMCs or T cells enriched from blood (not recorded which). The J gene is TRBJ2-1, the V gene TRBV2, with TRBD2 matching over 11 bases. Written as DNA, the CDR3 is TGTGCCAGCAGTTCCCCCAAATTGACTAGCGGGATAAAGAGCTCCTACAATGAGCAGTTCTTC. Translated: CASSSPKLTSGIKSSYNEQFF.